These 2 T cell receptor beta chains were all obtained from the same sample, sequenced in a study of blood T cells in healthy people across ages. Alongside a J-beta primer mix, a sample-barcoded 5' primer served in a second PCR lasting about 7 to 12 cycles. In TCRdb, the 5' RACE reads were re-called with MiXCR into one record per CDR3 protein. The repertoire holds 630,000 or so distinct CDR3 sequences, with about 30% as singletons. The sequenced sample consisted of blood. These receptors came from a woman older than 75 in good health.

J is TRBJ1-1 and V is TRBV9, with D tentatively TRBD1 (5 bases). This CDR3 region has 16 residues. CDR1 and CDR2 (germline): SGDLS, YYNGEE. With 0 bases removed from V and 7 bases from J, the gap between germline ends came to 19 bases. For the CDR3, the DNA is TGTGCCAGCAGCGTAGGGGCGAGGCAGGGAGGAGGTGAAGCTTTCTTT. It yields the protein CASSVGARQGGGEAFF.

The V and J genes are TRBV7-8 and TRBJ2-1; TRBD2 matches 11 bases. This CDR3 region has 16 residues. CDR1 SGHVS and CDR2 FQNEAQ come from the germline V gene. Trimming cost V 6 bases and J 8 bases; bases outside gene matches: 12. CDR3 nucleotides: TGTGCCAGCAGTATACGTAGCGGGAGGGCCGGGGATGAGCAGTTCTTC. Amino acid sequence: CASSIRSGRAGDEQFF.